This T cell receptor beta chain is drawn from a study of blood T cell repertoires in COVID-19. Study at large: Samples came from the United States, Italy and Spain, spanning acute and convalescent COVID-19. The cDNA or gDNA used as material had been derived from T cells, B-cell-depleted T cells, or PBMCs.

This CDR3 spans 13 amino acids. Trimming took off 3 bases at V and 4 bases at J, with 8 bases between the two ends. Per the original data handling: Estimation of nucleated cell counts relied on the amplification of reference gene primers. Assay: immunoSEQ multiplex PCR; the TCRdb copy retains only in-frame clones and omits some. That table gives V, J and clone size, and the DNA gave D and trimming. The sample carries approximately 140,000 clones, roughly 82% recorded once. The TCR sequence derives from an elderly man with acute or convalescent COVID-19. The chain employs TRBV12-3 or TRBV12-4 and TRBJ2-3, with a tentative D call TRBD2 (6 bases). Sequencing was carried out using peripheral blood. Here the CDR3 reads CASSLRRADTQYF. The CDR3 nucleotides are TGTGCCAGCAGTTTGAGGAGGGCAGATACGCAGTATTTT.